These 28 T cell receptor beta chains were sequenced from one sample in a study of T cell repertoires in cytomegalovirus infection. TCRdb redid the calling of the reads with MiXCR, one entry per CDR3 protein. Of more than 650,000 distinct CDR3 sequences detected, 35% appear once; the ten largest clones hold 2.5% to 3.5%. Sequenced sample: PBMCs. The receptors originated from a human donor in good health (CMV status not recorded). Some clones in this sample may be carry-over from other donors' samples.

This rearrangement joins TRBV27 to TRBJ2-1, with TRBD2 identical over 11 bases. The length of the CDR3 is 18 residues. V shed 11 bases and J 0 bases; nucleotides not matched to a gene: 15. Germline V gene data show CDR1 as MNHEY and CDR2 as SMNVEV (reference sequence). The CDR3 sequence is CAVGPGLAVVSSYNEQFF. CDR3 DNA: TGTGCCGTCGGCCCGGGACTAGCGGTCGTGAGCTCCTACAATGAGCAGTTCTTC.

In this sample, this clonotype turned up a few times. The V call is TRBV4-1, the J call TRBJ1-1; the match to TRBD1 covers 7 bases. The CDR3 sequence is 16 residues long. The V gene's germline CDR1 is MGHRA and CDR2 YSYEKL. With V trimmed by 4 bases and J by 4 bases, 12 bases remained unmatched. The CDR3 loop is CASSPIGFTGATEAFF. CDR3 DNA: TGCGCCAGCAGCCCTATAGGGTTCACAGGGGCCACTGAAGCTTTCTTT.

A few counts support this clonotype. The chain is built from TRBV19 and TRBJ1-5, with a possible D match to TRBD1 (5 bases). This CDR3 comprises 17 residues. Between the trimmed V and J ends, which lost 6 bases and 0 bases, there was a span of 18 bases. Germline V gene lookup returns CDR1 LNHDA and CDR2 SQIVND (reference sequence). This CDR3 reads CASSPPPGRSSNQPQHF. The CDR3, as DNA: TGTGCCAGTAGCCCCCCTCCGGGACGGAGTAGCAATCAGCCCCAGCATTTT.

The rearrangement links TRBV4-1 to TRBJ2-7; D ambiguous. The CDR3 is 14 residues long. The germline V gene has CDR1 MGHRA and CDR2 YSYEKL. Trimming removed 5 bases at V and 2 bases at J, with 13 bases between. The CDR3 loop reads CASSILADTYEQYF. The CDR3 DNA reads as TGCGCCAGCAGCATCTTAGCAGATACCTACGAGCAGTACTTC.

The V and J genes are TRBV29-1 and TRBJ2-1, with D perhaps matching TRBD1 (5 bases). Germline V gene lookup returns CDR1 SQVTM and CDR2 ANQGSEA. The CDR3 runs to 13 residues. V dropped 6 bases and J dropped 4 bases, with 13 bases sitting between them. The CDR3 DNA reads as TGCAGCGTCGCCTTCGACAGATACAATGAGCAGTTCTTC. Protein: CSVAFDRYNEQFF.

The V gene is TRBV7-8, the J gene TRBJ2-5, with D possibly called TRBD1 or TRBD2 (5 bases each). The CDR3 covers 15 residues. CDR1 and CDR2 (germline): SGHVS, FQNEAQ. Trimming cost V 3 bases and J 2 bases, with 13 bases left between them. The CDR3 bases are TGTGCCAGCAGCTTCACCGGGACCCTACAAGAGACCCAGTACTTC. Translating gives CASSFTGTLQETQYF. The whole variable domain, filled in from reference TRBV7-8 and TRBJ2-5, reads GAGVSQSPRYKVAKRGQDVALRCDPISGHVSLFWYQQALGQGPEFLTYFQNEAQLDKSGLPSDRFFAERPEGSVSTLKIQRTQQEDSAVYLCASSFTGTLQETQYFGPGTRLLVL.

The CDR3: CASSKTGIGNGEQFF. CDR3 nucleotides: TGTGCCAGCAGTAAAACGGGGATTGGTAACGGTGAGCAGTTCTTC. The chain couples TRBV12-3 or TRBV12-4 to TRBJ2-1; possible D gene TRBD2, 5 bases. The CDR3 totals 15 residues. V dropped 5 bases and J dropped 9 bases, with 20 bases sitting between them.

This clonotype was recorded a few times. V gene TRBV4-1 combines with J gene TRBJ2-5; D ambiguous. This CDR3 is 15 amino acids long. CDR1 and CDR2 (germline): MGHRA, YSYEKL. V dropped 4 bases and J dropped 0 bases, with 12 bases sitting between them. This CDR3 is CASSLSETNQETQYF. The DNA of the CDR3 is TGCGCCAGCAGCCTCAGCGAGACCAACCAAGAGACCCAGTACTTC.

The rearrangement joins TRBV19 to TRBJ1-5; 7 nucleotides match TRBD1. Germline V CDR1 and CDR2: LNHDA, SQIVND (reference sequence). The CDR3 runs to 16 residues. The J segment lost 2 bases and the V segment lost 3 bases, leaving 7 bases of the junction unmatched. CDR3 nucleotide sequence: TGTGCCAGTAGTATGGGGAGGACAGGAGGCAATCAGCCCCAGCATTTT. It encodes CASSMGRTGGNQPQHF.

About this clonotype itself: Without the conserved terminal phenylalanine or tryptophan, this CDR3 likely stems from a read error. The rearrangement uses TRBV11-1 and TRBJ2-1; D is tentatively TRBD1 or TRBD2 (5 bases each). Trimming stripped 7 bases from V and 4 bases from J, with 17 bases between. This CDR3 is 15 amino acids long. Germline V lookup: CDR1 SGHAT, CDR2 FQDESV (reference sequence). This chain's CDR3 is CASTPSGARYNEQFL. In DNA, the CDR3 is TGTGCCAGCACCCCATCCGGGGCTAGGTACAATGAGCAGTTCTTA.

The CDR3 region has the DNA TGTGCCAGCAGCTTGGGTGGAACGACTCTAAATGAGCAGTTCTTC. Its protein product is CASSLGGTTLNEQFF. The rearrangement links TRBV5-6 to TRBJ2-1, with D hard to call. The CDR3 length is 15 residues. Trimming stripped 0 bases from V and 7 bases from J, with 14 bases between. The germline gives CDR1 SGHDT, CDR2 YYEEEE.

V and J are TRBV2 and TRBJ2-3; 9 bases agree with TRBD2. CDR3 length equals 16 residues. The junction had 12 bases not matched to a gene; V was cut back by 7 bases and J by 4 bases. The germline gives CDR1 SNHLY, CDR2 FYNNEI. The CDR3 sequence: CASKVLAGGPADTQYF. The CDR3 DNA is TGTGCCAGCAAGGTCCTGGCGGGGGGGCCCGCAGATACGCAGTATTTT.

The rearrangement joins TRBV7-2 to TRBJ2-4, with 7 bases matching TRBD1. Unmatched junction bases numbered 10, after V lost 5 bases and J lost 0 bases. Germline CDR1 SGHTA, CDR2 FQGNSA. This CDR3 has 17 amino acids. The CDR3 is CASSRSGTAIAKNIQYF. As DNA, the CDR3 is TGTGCCAGCAGCCGATCAGGGACAGCTATAGCCAAAAACATTCAGTACTTC. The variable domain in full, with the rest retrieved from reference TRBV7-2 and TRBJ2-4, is GAGVSQSPSNKVTEKGKDVELRCDPISGHTALYWYRQSLGQGLEFLIYFQGNSAPDKSGLPSDRFSAERTGGSVSTLTIQRTQQEDSAVYLCASSRSGTAIAKNIQYFGAGTRLSVL.

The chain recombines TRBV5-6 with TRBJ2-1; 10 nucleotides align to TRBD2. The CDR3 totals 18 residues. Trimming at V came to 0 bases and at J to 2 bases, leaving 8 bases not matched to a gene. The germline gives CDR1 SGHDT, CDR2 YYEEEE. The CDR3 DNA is TGTGCCAGCAGCTTGGCCCGGACTAGCGGACATACCTACAATGAGCAGTTCTTC. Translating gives CASSLARTSGHTYNEQFF.

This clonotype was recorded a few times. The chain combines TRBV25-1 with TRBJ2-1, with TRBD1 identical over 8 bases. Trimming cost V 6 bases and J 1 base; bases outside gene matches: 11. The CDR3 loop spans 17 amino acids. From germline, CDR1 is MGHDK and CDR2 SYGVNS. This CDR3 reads CASSGQGAKGSYNEQFF. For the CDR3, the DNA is TGTGCCAGCAGCGGGCAGGGGGCAAAGGGGTCCTACAATGAGCAGTTCTTC.

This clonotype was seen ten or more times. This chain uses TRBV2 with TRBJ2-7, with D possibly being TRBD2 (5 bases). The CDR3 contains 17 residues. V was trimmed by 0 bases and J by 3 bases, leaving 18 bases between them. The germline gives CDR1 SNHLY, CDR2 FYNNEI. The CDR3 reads CASSEALSGEGGYEQYF. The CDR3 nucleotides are TGTGCCAGCAGTGAAGCGCTTTCCGGAGAAGGAGGCTACGAGCAGTACTTC.

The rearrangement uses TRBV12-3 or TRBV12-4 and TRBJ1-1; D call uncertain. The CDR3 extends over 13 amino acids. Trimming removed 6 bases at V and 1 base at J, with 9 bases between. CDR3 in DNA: TGTGCCAGCAGGTCGACTGGGAACACTGAAGCTTTCTTT. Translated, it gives CASRSTGNTEAFF.

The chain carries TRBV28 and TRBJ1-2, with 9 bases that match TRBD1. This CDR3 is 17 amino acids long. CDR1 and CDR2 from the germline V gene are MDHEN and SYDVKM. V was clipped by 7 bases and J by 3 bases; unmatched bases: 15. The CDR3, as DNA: TGTGCCAGCACCCTCAAACCGGGACAGGGTCGAGACTATGGCTACACCTTC. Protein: CASTLKPGQGRDYGYTF.

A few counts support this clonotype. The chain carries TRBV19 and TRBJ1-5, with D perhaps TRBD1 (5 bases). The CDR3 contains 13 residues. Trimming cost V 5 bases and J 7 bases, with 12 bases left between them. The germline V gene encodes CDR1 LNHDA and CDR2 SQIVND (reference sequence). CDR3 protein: CASSVGVGQPQHF. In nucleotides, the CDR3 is TGTGCCAGTAGTGTGGGGGTGGGGCAGCCCCAGCATTTT.

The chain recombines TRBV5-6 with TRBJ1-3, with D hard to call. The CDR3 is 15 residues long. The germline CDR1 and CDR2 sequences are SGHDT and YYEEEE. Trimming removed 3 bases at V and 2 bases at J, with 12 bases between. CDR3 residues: CASSSLGRPGNTIYF. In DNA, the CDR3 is TGTGCCAGCAGCTCCCTCGGCAGACCTGGAAACACCATATATTTT.

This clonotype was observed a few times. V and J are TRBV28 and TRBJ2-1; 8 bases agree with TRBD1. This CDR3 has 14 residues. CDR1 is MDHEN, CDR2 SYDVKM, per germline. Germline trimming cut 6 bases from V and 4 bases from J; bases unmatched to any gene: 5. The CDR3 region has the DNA TGTGCCAGCAGCCCTACAGGGGGATACAATGAGCAGTTCTTC. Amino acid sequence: CASSPTGGYNEQFF.

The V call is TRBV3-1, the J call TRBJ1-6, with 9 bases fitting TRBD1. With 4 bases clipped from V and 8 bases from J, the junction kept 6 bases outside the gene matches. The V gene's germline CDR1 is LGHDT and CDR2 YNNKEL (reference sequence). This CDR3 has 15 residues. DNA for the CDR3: TGTGCCAGCAGCCTACGACAGGGGGATGATTCACCCCTCCACTTT. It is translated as CASSLRQGDDSPLHF.

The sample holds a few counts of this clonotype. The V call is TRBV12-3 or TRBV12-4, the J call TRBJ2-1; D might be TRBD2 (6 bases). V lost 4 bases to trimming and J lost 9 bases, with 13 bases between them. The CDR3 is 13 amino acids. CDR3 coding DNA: TGTGCCAGCAGTTCCACTAGCTGGGGTGAGCAGTTCTTC. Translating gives CASSSTSWGEQFF.

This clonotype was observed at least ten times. The CDR3 nucleotides read TGTGCCAGCAGCGCCCCAGGGACGGGGAAATCCTACGAGCAGTACTTC. It translates to CASSAPGTGKSYEQYF. This chain joins TRBV7-8 and TRBJ2-7; TRBD1 or TRBD2 may be the D gene (5 bases each). Looked up from germline, CDR1 is SGHVS and CDR2 is FQNEAQ. The CDR3 is 16 amino acids. V lost 5 bases and J lost 1, with 18 bases in between.

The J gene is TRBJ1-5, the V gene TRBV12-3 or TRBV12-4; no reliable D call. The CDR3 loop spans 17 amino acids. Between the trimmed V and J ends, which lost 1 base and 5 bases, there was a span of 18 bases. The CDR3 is CASSLGLSRREDQPQHF. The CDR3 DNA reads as TGTGCCAGCAGTTTAGGTTTGAGCAGAAGGGAAGATCAGCCCCAGCATTTT.

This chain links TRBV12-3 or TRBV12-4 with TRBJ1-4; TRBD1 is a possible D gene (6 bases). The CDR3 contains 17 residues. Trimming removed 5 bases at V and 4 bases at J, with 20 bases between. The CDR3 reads CASSLGAGAIRNEKLFF. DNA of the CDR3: TGTGCCAGCAGTCTAGGGGCAGGGGCTATACGTAATGAAAAACTGTTTTTT.

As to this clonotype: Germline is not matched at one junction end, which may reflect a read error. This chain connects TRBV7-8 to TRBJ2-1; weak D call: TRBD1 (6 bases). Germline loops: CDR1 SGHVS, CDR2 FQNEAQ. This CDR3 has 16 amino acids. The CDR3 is CASSLVRRGTTNEQLF. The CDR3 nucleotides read TGTGCCAGCAGCTTAGTCCGAAGGGGGACCACCAATGAGCAGTTGTTC.

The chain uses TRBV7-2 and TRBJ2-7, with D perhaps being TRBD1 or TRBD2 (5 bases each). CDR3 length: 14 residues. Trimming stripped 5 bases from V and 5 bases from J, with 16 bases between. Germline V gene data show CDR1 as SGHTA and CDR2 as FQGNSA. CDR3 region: CASSPTPRGHEQYF. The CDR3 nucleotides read TGTGCCAGCAGCCCCACCCCACGGGGCCACGAGCAGTACTTC.